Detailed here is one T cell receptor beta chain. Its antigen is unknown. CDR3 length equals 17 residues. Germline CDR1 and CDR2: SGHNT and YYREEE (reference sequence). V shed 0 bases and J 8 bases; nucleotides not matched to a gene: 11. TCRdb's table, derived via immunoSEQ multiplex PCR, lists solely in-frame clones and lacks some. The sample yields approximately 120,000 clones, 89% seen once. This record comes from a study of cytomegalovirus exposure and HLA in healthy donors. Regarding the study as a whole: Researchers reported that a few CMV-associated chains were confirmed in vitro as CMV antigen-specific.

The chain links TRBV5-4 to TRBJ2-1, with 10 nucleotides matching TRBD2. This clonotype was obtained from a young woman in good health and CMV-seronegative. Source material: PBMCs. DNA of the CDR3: TGTGCCAGCAGCTTGGTGGGTGGAGCTAGCGGGAGTGATGAGCAGTTCTTC. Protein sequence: CASSLVGGASGSDEQFF. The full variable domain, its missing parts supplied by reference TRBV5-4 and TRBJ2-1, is ETGVTQSPTHLIKTRGQQVTLRCSSQSGHNTVSWYQQALGQGPQFIFQYYREEENGRGNFPPRFSGLQFPNYSSELNVNALELDDSALYLCASSLVGGASGSDEQFFGPGTRLTVL.